This T cell receptor (beta chain) comes out of a study of cytomegalovirus exposure and HLA in healthy donors. The study, taken as a whole, reports: Reportedly, HLA-A and HLA-B alleles of most subjects were accurately predicted from TCR beta. According to the study, 150 to 200 TCR beta chains were cytomegalovirus-associated.

The PCR had 60 Vbeta and 13 Jbeta primers. Repertoires were generated with immunoSEQ multiplex PCR, while TCRdb's copy carries only in-frame clones and drops some. The ten most abundant clones cover about 0.82% of a sample with 70,000 or so clones. The CDR3 has 14 amino acids. Germline loops: CDR1 MNHNS, CDR2 SASEGT. Trimming pared 8 bases from V and 0 bases from J, leaving 11 bases between. Comments on this clone: Its antigen is still unknown.

This clonotype originated in a boy aged 5 to 17 in good health and CMV-seronegative. Material: PBMCs. The V and J genes are TRBV6-1 and TRBJ1-5; D is perhaps TRBD1 (6 bases). CDR3 nucleotide sequence: TGTGCCAGCGGACAGATATATAGCAATCAGCCCCAGCATTTT. This codes for CASGQIYSNQPQHF.